This T cell receptor beta chain was profiled in a study of T cells in Graves' hyperthyroidism and ophthalmopathy (dated by TCRdb to about 2019). With regard to the full study: A discovery cohort of about 96 patients, roughly 40 with Graves' ophthalmopathy and 57 with stable Graves' hyperthyroidism, was used to find distinguishing TCR V-J signatures. An independent validation cohort of 18 to 20 hyperthyroidism patients and approximately 16 patients who later progressed to ophthalmopathy tested prospective prediction of ophthalmopathy. The 90 to 100 discovery patients were randomly split 7:3 into training and test sets. The study also compared thyroid tissue and blood T-cell repertoires from five or six Graves' hyperthyroidism patients. Following sampling, methimazole starting at 30 mg daily was given to hyperthyroidism patients, and high-dose intravenous methylprednisolone was given to ophthalmopathy patients. The paper describes TCR Vbeta CDR3 sequencing of fewer than 150 peripheral blood samples, made up of around 41 ophthalmopathy patients, around 78 hyperthyroidism patients and some 17 progressor patients.

Amplification of TCR beta CDR3 regions was carried out from RNA transcripts. A first-round RT-PCR of the TCR CDR3 used the HTBI primer set with the Qiagen OneStep RT-PCR kit. Libraries were constructed in a second round of multiplex PCR, after which size selection and purification were carried out. Libraries were sequenced paired-end with 100 bp reads on an Illumina HiSeq2000. Per the original workflow: SOAPnuke was used to process the raw data, removing reads that contained adapters or uncalled bases, had a mean Phred below 15, or lacked an exact match to the constant primer or identifier. High-quality paired reads were merged with COPE v1.2.5, and unique nucleotide sequences were defined as clonotypes. MiTCR v1.1 was used to align the clonotypes against IMGT TRBV, TRBD and TRBJ reference segments. The analysis included only V-J combinations with a frequency above 0.0001, which together covered over 98% of the repertoires. The TCS score was defined as F50 (clonal expansion) divided by E x V (chaos), with BLOSUM62-based TCRdist calculated between CDR3 peptides within each V-J. Welch's t-statistics and random forest reduced some 510 V-J features to 10 to 15, which were used in a naive Bayes classifier (R e1071). The Morisita-Horn index was used to measure how similar the thyroid and blood repertoires were. Through fastp at Q25 and MiXCR, TCRdb rebuilt clones from the public reads, retaining in-frame beta chains. One record per CDR3 amino acid sequence lists the most common genes and DNA. TCRdb, rather than the study authors, made the V and J calls. The sample includes 450,000 to 700,000 distinct CDR3 sequences, with roughly 46% observed a single time. Around a fifth of the sample belongs to the ten largest clones.

Exclusion was applied to patients with uncontrolled infections, other autoimmune diseases, pregnancy or lactation. Diagnoses were established on the basis of clinical symptoms, serum thyroxine and TRAb, thyroid ultrasound, and orbital computed tomography. Total RNA was extracted with Trizol reagent, and quality was checked on an Agilent 2100 Bioanalyzer. General study outcomes and caveats: In cross-validation, a model built on a 13 V-J signature told ophthalmopathy apart from stable hyperthyroidism with 87.88% sensitivity and around 81% specificity, and in testing the same model reached 80%/75%. No statistical method was used to fix the sample size in advance, and group allocation was not hidden from the investigators. Most expanded thyroid clonotypes (frequency above 0.001) were also found in blood, which suggests that blood repertoires may mirror thyroid immune responses. In validation, the model predicted progression to ophthalmopathy a median of about 6.8 months before onset, with about 64% sensitivity and 72.22% specificity.

With regard to this clonotype: Its antigen target is currently unknown. It has no much larger one-base neighbor in the sample; base qualities were not kept.

After removal of 7 bases from V and 8 bases from J, the junction retains 7 bases not matched to a gene. The CDR3 covers 11 residues, taking in both the cysteine and the phenylalanine. The entry retains the CDR3 DNA only, 33 bases that are in frame from base 1. The germline V gene yields SQVTM for CDR1 and ANQGSEA for CDR2. The receptor was isolated from an adult woman with Graves' disease, either hyperthyroidism or ophthalmopathy (not recorded which). The source material was peripheral blood or thyroid tissue (not recorded which). The rearranged segments are TRBV29-1 and TRBJ1-2; 7 of the junction bases match TRBD1. The nucleotide sequence is TGCAGCGCTACAGGGGCGTCCGGCTACACCTTC. Translated, this gives CSATGASGYTF.